This passage covers 12 T cell receptor beta chains from one sample sequenced in a study of T cell responses to AZD1222 COVID-19 vaccine. Clones were read by immunoSEQ multiplex PCR, and TCRdb kept only the in-frame ones, dropping some. The sample contains about 100,000 clones, around 87% of which appear only once. The sample was peripheral blood, taken on day 0 of AZD1222 vaccination. Receptors were obtained from an adult in good health.

As to this clone: Compared with germline, one end of the junction differs, possibly owing to a read error. The chain is built from TRBV20-1 and TRBJ1-1, with unresolved D. Looked up from germline, CDR1 is DFQATT and CDR2 is SNEGSKA (reference sequence). The length of the CDR3 is 8 residues. The CDR3 region is CSANPFRF. CDR3 bases: TGCAGTGCTAACCCCTTCCGGTTT.

The chain uses TRBV7-6 and TRBJ2-1, with a weak D call TRBD1 (5 bases). V shed 1 base and J shed 8 bases, with 15 bases lying between them. The CDR3 is made up of 15 amino acids. Germline V gene lookup returns CDR1 SGHVS and CDR2 FNYEAQ. The CDR3 sequence: CASSLGAQGMDEQFF. The CDR3 nucleotides read TGTGCCAGCAGCTTAGGGGCTCAGGGAATGGATGAGCAGTTCTTC.

The genes are TRBV5-5 and TRBJ2-1; 9 nucleotides line up with TRBD2. CDR1 is SGHKS and CDR2 is YYEKEE in the germline V gene (reference sequence). This CDR3 is 15 amino acids long. The J segment lost 4 bases and the V segment lost 7 bases, leaving 9 bases of the junction unmatched. The CDR3 DNA reads as TGTGCCAGCCGTCTGCTAGCGGGACCATACAATGAGCAGTTCTTC. This translates into CASRLLAGPYNEQFF.

CDR3 coding DNA: TGTGCCAGCAGTTACTCAAAGACGACCAATCAGCCCCAGCATTTT. Its translation: CASSYSKTTNQPQHF. The chain uses TRBV6-5 and TRBJ1-5; D not certain. Between the trimmed V and J ends, which lost 0 bases and 3 bases, there was a span of 9 bases. The CDR3 sequence is 15 residues long. Germline CDR1 and CDR2: MNHEY and SVGAGI.

V and J are TRBV10-2 and TRBJ2-5; possible D gene TRBD1, 6 bases. V lost 6 bases and J lost 1, with 18 bases in between. Germline CDR1 reads WSHSY; CDR2 reads SAAADI. The CDR3 totals 16 residues. CDR3 sequence: CASRAQGAIVQETQYF. CDR3 DNA: TGCGCCAGCAGAGCACAGGGAGCGATCGTCCAAGAGACCCAGTACTTC.

This clone appeared a few times. This chain uses TRBV7-3 with TRBJ1-1; no reliable D call. V was shortened by 5 bases and J by 1 base, with 11 bases between the two germline ends. CDR3 size: 14 residues. Germline V CDR1 and CDR2: SGHTA, FQGTGA. CDR3 in DNA: TGTGCCAGCAGCCCGACTTCCGCGAACACTGAAGCTTTCTTT. Translated: CASSPTSANTEAFF.

The CDR3 sequence is CASSLYLAGQETQYF. DNA for the CDR3: TGTGCCAGTAGTTTGTATCTAGCGGGGCAAGAGACCCAGTACTTC. The gene calls are TRBV19 and TRBJ2-5, with 9 nucleotides matching TRBD2. Germline V CDR1 and CDR2: LNHDA, SQIVND (reference sequence). The CDR3 is 15 amino acids. Trimming at V came to 5 bases and at J to 2 bases, leaving 6 bases not matched to a gene.

The chain has TRBV3-1 (or the pseudogene TRBV3-2) and TRBJ2-7; D might be TRBD2 (7 bases). This CDR3 spans 17 amino acids. Germline CDR1 reads LGHDT; CDR2 reads YNNKEL (reference sequence). V was trimmed by 1 base and J by 3 bases, leaving 19 bases between them. The CDR3: CASSQAGGGGRGYEQYF. The CDR3 nucleotides are TGTGCCAGCAGCCAAGCTGGAGGGGGGGGTAGAGGCTACGAGCAGTACTTC.

The J gene is TRBJ1-2, the V gene TRBV4-1; 9 positions agree with TRBD1. V lost 4 bases, J lost 4 bases, and 13 bases stayed unmatched. Per germline, CDR1 MGHRA and CDR2 YSYEKL. The CDR3 runs to 17 residues. CDR3 region: CASSPKSPGTGSYGYTF. CDR3 bases: TGCGCCAGCAGCCCCAAAAGTCCGGGGACAGGGAGCTATGGCTACACCTTC.

The chain links TRBV19 to TRBJ2-1; TRBD2 is a possible D gene (6 bases). Between the trimmed V and J ends, which lost 1 base and 2 bases, there was a span of 12 bases. Germline V gives CDR1 LNHDA, CDR2 SQIVND (reference sequence). The CDR3 covers 16 residues. For the CDR3, the DNA is TGTGCCAGTAGTATAGGGGGGGTTGTTCCCTACAATGAGCAGTTCTTC. Its translation is CASSIGGVVPYNEQFF.

The gene calls are TRBV2 and TRBJ1-1; D not certain. The CDR3 runs to 14 residues. Germline values: CDR1 SNHLY, CDR2 FYNNEI. V shed 3 bases and J shed 3 bases, with 11 bases lying between them. The CDR3 region has the DNA TGTGCCAGCAGTGATGTGGTCGTCGACACTGAAGCTTTCTTT. Translated: CASSDVVVDTEAFF.

The table lists this clone with a count of one. The V call is TRBV2, the J call TRBJ1-1, with D unresolved. V lost 10 bases and J lost 5, with 17 bases in between. The CDR3 sequence is 13 residues long. The V gene's germline CDR1 is SNHLY and CDR2 FYNNEI. The DNA for the CDR3 is TGTGCCAATCTTGGTGGCATTGGTACTGAAGCTTTCTTT. Translation gives CANLGGIGTEAFF. The whole variable domain, filled in from reference TRBV2 and TRBJ1-1, reads EPEVTQTPSHQVTQMGQEVILRCVPISNHLYFYWYRQILGQKVEFLVSFYNNEISEKSEIFDDQFSVERPDGSNFTLKIRSTKLEDSAMYFCANLGGIGTEAFFGQGTRLTVV.